One TCR beta chain is described in this entry. Different DNA sequences within this sample yield the same CDR3. Germline CDR1 and CDR2: MNHEY and SVGAGI. Trimming left V 3 bases short and J 1 base short, with 10 bases between. This CDR3 spans 14 amino acids. The sample is drawn from a study of sequential checkpoint blockade in melanoma. Treatment specified: randomized to nivolumab then ipilimumab (arm A) or the reverse (arm B). Sequenced by immunoSEQ multiplex PCR; TCRdb stores in-frame clones only, minus some. This table holds roughly 15,000 clones, around 69% found once. The origin of this receptor is a human donor with melanoma. The starting material was CD8+ T cells sorted from blood (inferred from file names), obtained from a patient given nivolumab and ipilimumab in sequence. V usage is TRBV6-5 and J usage is TRBJ2-7; tentative D call: TRBD1 (6 bases). The CDR3 loop is CASSYSRGSYEQYF. CDR3 DNA sequence: TGTGCCAGCAGTTATTCCAGGGGATCCTACGAGCAGTACTTC.